A selection of T cell receptor beta chains follows, all from one sample in a study of beta chain features in type 1 diabetes. Profiling relied on immunoSEQ multiplex PCR, and the TCRdb table lists in-frame clones only, not all of them. Counted here are hundreds of thousands of clones, approximately 16% occurring once; the ten biggest clones make up 0.015% to 0.017%. The specimen sequenced was naive CD4+ T cells from blood. Source of these receptors: a man between 18 and 29 years old with type 1 diabetes. The CDR3 runs from the conserved cysteine through the conserved F or W. D genes are given only for firm matches. Size tells how often a clone was seen (once, few, many) or the class of an expanded clone, and some rows leave it out.

cdr3_nt cdr3_aa d_call j_call clone_size v_call
TGTGCCAGCTCACCACGGGACAACCGGGGGGAGACCATATATTTT CASSPRDNRGETIYF . TRBJ1-3 few TRBV18
TGTGCCAGCAGTCCCGGACAGGGATCGGTTCATCAGCCCCAGCATTTT CASSPGQGSVHQPQHF TRBD1 TRBJ1-5 . TRBV27
TGCAGCGCTATAAAATATTCAGGCGATGAAAAACTGTTTTTT CSAIKYSGDEKLFF . TRBJ1-4 . TRBV29-1
TGCAGCGTTGAAGAGTTACAGGGGGCTAACTATGGCTACACCTTC CSVEELQGANYGYTF TRBD1 TRBJ1-2 . TRBV29-1
TGTGCCAGCAGCAACGACAGGGGGGCCAATCAGCCCCAGCATTTT CASSNDRGANQPQHF TRBD1 TRBJ1-5 few TRBV2
TGTGCCAGCAGCTTGGCCGGGACAGGGGTACTTCAGCAGTTCTTC CASSLAGTGVLQQFF TRBD1 TRBJ2-1 . TRBV5-6
TGTGCCAGCAGTGACCGGGGAGCTTTCTTT CASSDRGAFF . TRBJ1-1 . TRBV2
TGTGCCAGCAGCACTAGGCCGGGGTACGAGAACACTGAAGCTTTCTTT CASSTRPGYENTEAFF . TRBJ1-1 . TRBV11-2
TGTGCCTCGTGTGGGGCGGATACGCAGTATTTT CASCGADTQYF . TRBJ2-3 . TRBV6-6
TGTGCCAGCAGCTCACGGACTAGCGGGAGGTCCACAGATACGCAGTATTTT CASSSRTSGRSTDTQYF TRBD2 TRBJ2-3 few TRBV5-4
TGTGCCTGGAATAGACAGGGGGCCGGAGTAGCTTTCTTT CAWNRQGAGVAFF TRBD1 TRBJ1-1 few TRBV30
TGTGCCAGCAGCTTGGGACTAGCGGGGTCTGGGGAGACCCAGTACTTC CASSLGLAGSGETQYF TRBD2 TRBJ2-5 few TRBV11-3
TGTGCCAGTAGTCAACAGGGGCCAGATGAAAAACTGTTTTTT CASSQQGPDEKLFF TRBD1 TRBJ1-4 . TRBV19
TGTGCCAGCAGCCGAACGGGGGGTTTGAGTTCTTACGAGCAGTACTTC CASSRTGGLSSYEQYF TRBD2 TRBJ2-7 few TRBV11-2
TGTGCCAGCAGTTCGACTAGCGGGGGTGAGCGGCATACGCAGTATTTT CASSSTSGGERHTQYF TRBD2 TRBJ2-3 few TRBV28
TGTGCCAGCTCACCACCGAACAGAGCCTACGAGCAGTACTTC CASSPPNRAYEQYF . TRBJ2-7 . TRBV18
TGTGCCAGCAGCTTACACAGCTCCTACAATGAGCAGTTCTTC CASSLHSSYNEQFF . TRBJ2-1 few TRBV7-9
TGTGCCAGCAGCCGTCCCGGGACTAGCGGGGGGCAGTACGAGCAGTACTTC CASSRPGTSGGQYEQYF TRBD2 TRBJ2-7 . TRBV13